The 28 T cell receptor beta chains presented below share a single source sample, sequenced in a study of blood T cell repertoires in COVID-19. Using immunoSEQ multiplex PCR, the repertoire was profiled, and TCRdb retains in-frame clones only, with some absent. The profile covers roughly 120,000 clones, with more than 75% appearing a single time and approximately 5% taken by the ten largest. The sample taken for sequencing was peripheral blood. The receptors originated from a human donor in a cohort sampled during active COVID-19.

V and J are TRBV4-3 and TRBJ1-3, with 8 bases identical to TRBD1. Trimming at V came to 0 bases and at J to 2 bases, leaving 12 bases not matched to a gene. This CDR3 is 19 amino acids long. Germline loops: CDR1 LGHNA, CDR2 YSLEER. CDR3 in DNA: TGCGCCAGCAGCCAAGAGCAAAGGGTCGGCAGGGGGCCTGGAAACACCATATATTTT. Translated: CASSQEQRVGRGPGNTIYF.

This sequence joins TRBV5-1 and TRBJ2-5; 9 bases are a match to TRBD2. After removal of 1 base from V and 7 bases from J, the junction contained 11 bases not matched to a gene. The CDR3 runs 16 residues. Germline-derived CDR1 and CDR2 are SGHRS and YFSETQ. The CDR3, as DNA: TGCGCCAGCAGCTTGCCGTTGGCTAGCGGGGCGGGGACCCAGTACTTC. Its translation: CASSLPLASGAGTQYF.

The rearrangement uses TRBV19 and TRBJ2-5; 7 nucleotides agree with TRBD2. Germline lookup yields CDR1 LNHDA and CDR2 SQIVND (reference sequence). Trimming removed 3 bases from V and 5 bases from J; junction bases left unmatched: 0. This CDR3 has 12 amino acids. DNA of the CDR3: TGTGCCAGTAGTATCGGGGGGGAGACCCAGTACTTC. It yields the protein CASSIGGETQYF. Full variable domain (remainder filled in from reference TRBV19 and TRBJ2-5): DGGITQSPKYLFRKEGQNVTLSCEQNLNHDAMYWYRQDPGQGLRLIYYSQIVNDFQKGDIAEGYSVSREKKESFPLTVTSAQKNPTAFYLCASSIGGETQYFGPGTRLLVL.

This chain joins TRBV28 and TRBJ1-6, with a weak D call TRBD1 (6 bases). The V end lost 7 bases, the J end lost 17 bases, and 21 bases lay between the germline ends. The V gene's germline CDR1 is MDHEN and CDR2 SYDVKM. The CDR3 sequence is 13 residues long. This CDR3 is CASTTGGRGVFHF. CDR3 nucleotide sequence: TGTGCCAGCACCACAGGCGGGAGGGGGGTTTTCCACTTT.

This clone was detected a few times. The chain employs TRBV7-2 and TRBJ2-5; maybe TRBD1 (6 bases). Trimming stripped 5 bases from V and 5 bases from J, with 18 bases between. This CDR3 is built from 15 residues. Germline-derived CDR1 and CDR2 are SGHTA and FQGNSA. The CDR3 DNA is TGTGCCAGCAGCCCGCACCCGTACAGGGATGAGACCCAGTACTTC. Translation: CASSPHPYRDETQYF.

The V call is TRBV7-9, the J call TRBJ1-2; 7 bases align to TRBD1. V lost 5 bases to trimming and J lost 2 bases; unmatched junction nucleotides: 8. This CDR3 spans 15 amino acids. Per germline, CDR1 SEHNR and CDR2 FQNEAQ (reference sequence). For the CDR3, the DNA is TGTGCCAGCAGCGAAGACAGGGTTTCCAACTATGGCTACACCTTC. Translation: CASSEDRVSNYGYTF. Supplemented by reference TRBV7-9 and TRBJ1-2, the full variable domain reads DTGVSQNPRHKITKRGQNVTFRCDPISEHNRLYWYRQTLGQGPEFLTYFQNEAQLEKSRLLSDRFSAERPKGSFSTLEIQRTEQGDSAMYLCASSEDRVSNYGYTFGSGTRLTVV.

V gene TRBV20-1 combines with J gene TRBJ2-6, with 8 bases fitting TRBD2. The V and J ends lost 3 bases and 4 bases, in that order; junction bases with no gene match: 5. Per germline, CDR1 DFQATT and CDR2 SNEGSKA (reference sequence). CDR3 size: 15 residues. The CDR3 reads CSASSGTWGANVLTF. CDR3 DNA: TGCAGTGCTAGTAGCGGGACCTGGGGGGCCAACGTCCTGACTTTC.

On this clone itself: Other DNA sequences of this sample code for an identical CDR3. This chain connects TRBV19 to TRBJ2-1; 7 nucleotides match TRBD1. CDR1 is LNHDA, CDR2 SQIVND, per germline (reference sequence). The CDR3 has 14 amino acids. V shed 6 bases, J shed 4 bases, and the junction held 6 bases outside the gene matches. The CDR3 nucleotides are TGTGCCAGTAGGACCGGGACAGATTACAATGAGCAGTTCTTC. Its translation: CASRTGTDYNEQFF. Full variable domain (rest looked up from reference TRBV19 and TRBJ2-1): DGGITQSPKYLFRKEGQNVTLSCEQNLNHDAMYWYRQDPGQGLRLIYYSQIVNDFQKGDIAEGYSVSREKKESFPLTVTSAQKNPTAFYLCASRTGTDYNEQFFGPGTRLTVL.

This clone is a singleton in its sample. The chain combines TRBV19 with TRBJ2-6; no definite D call. Trimming pared 8 bases from V and 1 base from J, leaving 6 bases between. The CDR3 is made up of 13 amino acids. Germline V lookup: CDR1 LNHDA, CDR2 SQIVND (reference sequence). The CDR3 nucleotides are TGTGCCAGTGGAGTTTCTGGGGCCAACGTCCTGACTTTC. It is translated as CASGVSGANVLTF.

In its sample, this clone was seen once. This sequence joins TRBV19 and TRBJ2-7; maybe TRBD1 (6 bases). Germline V CDR1 and CDR2: LNHDA, SQIVND (reference sequence). CDR3 size: 13 residues. Trimming pared 7 bases from V and 0 bases from J, leaving 10 bases between. Here the CDR3 reads CASNQGNSYEQYF. CDR3 nucleotides: TGTGCCAGTAACCAGGGGAACTCCTACGAGCAGTACTTC.

The V gene is TRBV28, the J gene TRBJ1-1; D is unresolved. Trimming removed 3 bases at V and 7 bases at J, with 12 bases between. CDR3 length: 13 amino acids. The V gene's germline CDR1 is MDHEN and CDR2 SYDVKM. The CDR3 region is CASSLVSGIEAFF. The CDR3 DNA is TGTGCCAGCAGTTTGGTATCGGGGATTGAAGCTTTCTTT.

The CDR3 nucleotides read TGTGCCAGCAGCATGCGACAGGGGGCTGACACTGAAGCTTTCTTT. It specifies CASSMRQGADTEAFF. The V gene is TRBV9, the J gene TRBJ1-1, with 10 bases matching TRBD1. CDR1 is SGDLS and CDR2 is YYNGEE in the germline V gene. Germline trimming cut 4 bases from V and 3 bases from J; bases unmatched to any gene: 6. This CDR3 comprises 15 residues. The full variable domain, in which reference TRBV9 and TRBJ1-1 provide the parts outside the CDR3, is DSGVTQTPKHLITATGQRVTLRCSPRSGDLSVYWYQQSLDQGLQFLIQYYNGEERAKGNILERFSAQQFPDLHSELNLSSLELGDSALYFCASSMRQGADTEAFFGQGTRLTVV.

The rearrangement uses TRBV9 and TRBJ2-1; 7 nucleotides match TRBD1. This CDR3 is 16 amino acids long. The V gene end was trimmed by 3 bases and the J gene end by 8 bases; junction bases not matched to a gene: 14. From germline, CDR1 is SGDLS and CDR2 YYNGEE. The CDR3 DNA follows: TGTGCCAGCAGCGCGACAGGGTCCTCGGTAAGCCATGAGCAGTTCTTC. It encodes CASSATGSSVSHEQFF.

V and J are TRBV28 and TRBJ1-5, with TRBD1 identical over 8 bases. Germline CDR1 and CDR2: MDHEN and SYDVKM. The CDR3 spans 16 residues. The J segment lost 1 base and the V segment lost 5 bases, leaving 7 bases of the junction unmatched. CDR3 bases: TGTGCCAGCAGTCCCGGACAGGGTTGGAGCAATCAGCCCCAGCATTTT. Its protein product is CASSPGQGWSNQPQHF.

This chain uses TRBV12-5 with TRBJ2-1; D gene ambiguous. The CDR3 length is 12 residues. The germline CDR1 and CDR2 sequences are LGHNT and FRNRAP. The V gene lost 7 bases and the J gene lost 6 bases, with 10 bases spanning the gap. CDR3 sequence reads: CASATSSNEQFF. CDR3 in DNA: TGTGCTAGTGCAACTTCTAGCAATGAGCAGTTCTTC.

This chain connects TRBV30 to TRBJ2-2; possible D gene TRBD1, 7 bases. V was pared by 0 bases and J by 1 base, with 15 bases between. The CDR3 length is 17 residues. CDR1 and CDR2 from the germline V gene are GTSNPN and SVGIG (reference sequence). CDR3: CAWSVFGGGGNTGELFF. In DNA form, the CDR3 reads TGTGCCTGGAGTGTTTTTGGAGGGGGCGGGAACACCGGGGAGCTGTTTTTT.

The sample holds a few counts of this clone. V and J are TRBV2 and TRBJ2-7; D ambiguous. Germline V gene lookup returns CDR1 SNHLY and CDR2 FYNNEI. Trimming took off 2 bases at V and 0 bases at J, with 8 bases between the two ends. This CDR3 comprises 14 residues. CDR3 in DNA: TGTGCCAGCAGTGAATTTCACAGCTCCTACGAGCAGTACTTC. This codes for CASSEFHSSYEQYF.

This chain connects TRBV11-2 to TRBJ2-1; 8 bases line up with TRBD2. CDR1 and CDR2 from the germline V gene are SGHAT and FQNNGV. V lost 5 bases to trimming and J lost 0 bases; unmatched junction nucleotides: 9. The CDR3 runs 17 residues. CDR3: CASSLTGGASSYNEQFF. For the CDR3, the DNA is TGTGCCAGCAGCCTTACGGGGGGGGCAAGCTCCTACAATGAGCAGTTCTTC.

In DNA, the CDR3 is TGTGCCAGTAGCGCAGGGTACCCCGGGGAGCAGTACTTC. Translated, it gives CASSAGYPGEQYF. The rearrangement uses TRBV19 and TRBJ2-7; TRBD1 is a possible D gene (5 bases). Germline V gives CDR1 LNHDA, CDR2 SQIVND (reference sequence). Trimming stripped 6 bases from V and 7 bases from J, with 16 bases between. This CDR3 has 13 residues.

The J gene is TRBJ1-5, the V gene TRBV3-1 (or the pseudogene TRBV3-2), with 8 bases identical to TRBD1. The germline V gene encodes CDR1 LGHDT and CDR2 YNNKEL (reference sequence). There are 15 residues in the CDR3. The ends lost 4 bases at V and 5 bases at J; junction bases unmatched: 7. CDR3 coding DNA: TGTGCCAGCAGCCGCACGACAGGGGTAGATCAGCCCCAGCATTTT. It yields the protein CASSRTTGVDQPQHF.

This rearrangement joins TRBV19 to TRBJ1-2; D is unresolved. Germline V gene lookup returns CDR1 LNHDA and CDR2 SQIVND (reference sequence). CDR3 length: 13 amino acids. The V end lost 5 bases, the J end lost 4 bases, and 11 bases lay between the germline ends. The CDR3 DNA reads as TGTGCCAGTAGTGAAGGAGGCAGCTATGGCTACACCTTC. Its translation is CASSEGGSYGYTF.

The gene calls are TRBV19 and TRBJ2-1; 7 nucleotides agree with TRBD2. The V and J ends lost 7 bases and 3 bases, in that order; junction bases with no gene match: 6. CDR1 LNHDA and CDR2 SQIVND come from the germline V gene (reference sequence). CDR3 length: 14 residues. CDR3 residues: CASNGAGHYNEQFF. Written as DNA, the CDR3 is TGTGCCAGTAATGGAGCGGGGCACTACAATGAGCAGTTCTTC.

V is TRBV30 and J is TRBJ1-5; D may be TRBD1 (6 bases). V gave up 7 bases and J gave up 6 bases, with 13 bases separating them. Germline loops: CDR1 GTSNPN, CDR2 SVGIG (reference sequence). The CDR3 length is 12 residues. The DNA for the CDR3 is TGTGCCTTCCAGGGACAAGGTCAGCCCCAGCATTTT. Encoded protein: CAFQGQGQPQHF.

J is TRBJ1-3 and V is TRBV4-3, with TRBD1 identical over 8 bases. Trimming removed 3 bases from V and 0 bases from J; junction bases left unmatched: 1. Germline V gene data show CDR1 as LGHNA and CDR2 as YSLEER. CDR3 length equals 15 residues. The CDR3 spells CASSQGTGSGNTIYF. The CDR3 DNA sequence: TGCGCCAGCAGCCAGGGGACAGGCTCTGGAAACACCATATATTTT.

This clone has only a few counts. CDR3 in DNA: TGTGCCAGCTCACAGGGCGGGGATTCACCCCTCCACTTT. This sequence encodes CASSQGGDSPLHF. The chain joins TRBV18 to TRBJ1-6; D unclear. This CDR3 contains 13 residues. Germline-derived CDR1 and CDR2 are KGHSH and LQKENI. V was cut by 4 bases and J by 8 bases, with 9 bases left in between.

The chain recombines TRBV28 with TRBJ1-1; a weak D match, TRBD1 (5 bases). This CDR3 contains 13 residues. Trimming pared 8 bases from V and 5 bases from J, leaving 15 bases between. CDR1 and CDR2 (germline): MDHEN, SYDVKM. The CDR3 nucleotides read TGTGCCAGCTGGAATACAGGTAGAACTGAAGCTTTCTTT. Translated, it gives CASWNTGRTEAFF.

The chain's CDR3 is CASSPTQGLQETQYF. DNA of the CDR3: TGTGCCAGCAGTCCGACCCAGGGATTACAAGAGACCCAGTACTTC. V usage is TRBV6-2 or TRBV6-3 and J usage is TRBJ2-5; TRBD1 is a possible D gene (5 bases). Germline V gives CDR1 MNHEY, CDR2 SVGEGT. V gave up 5 bases and J gave up 2 bases, with 15 bases separating them. CDR3 length equals 15 residues.

The rearrangement uses TRBV6-5 and TRBJ2-7; D is unclear. Germline values: CDR1 MNHEY, CDR2 SVGAGI. The CDR3 is made up of 14 amino acids. V shed 7 bases and J shed 1 base, with 14 bases lying between them. CDR3: CASTLIDISYEQYF. In nucleotides, the CDR3 is TGTGCCAGCACCCTAATTGACATTTCCTACGAGCAGTACTTC.